The source of this TCR beta chain is a study of shared clonotypes between healthy human individuals. Study-wide results and limits: When naive CD4 clonotypes were compared across a handful of donors, 4% to 5.5% were shared. The sole specimen, blood, was sampled, and tissue repertoires likely differ.

In the study's own analysis: Filtering differed for immunoSEQ, which gave only junction sequences without quality scores. Method: immunoSEQ multiplex PCR; TCRdb's copy keeps in-frame clones and lacks some. V, J and clone size derive from that table, while D and trimming were established from the DNA sequence. The repertoire has 2.3 million or so clones, about 92% of them found once; the top ten carry 0.35% to 0.45%. The CDR3 contains 14 residues. CDR1 is SGHNT, CDR2 YENEEA, per germline. Trimming took 5 bases from V and 5 from J, leaving 15 bases between them. About this clone itself: Its specificity is not known. Distinct nucleotide sequences in the sample also encode this CDR3.

The sequenced sample consisted of naive CD4+ T cells from PBMCs. The subset is: CD45RA+ positively selected. The rearrangement links TRBV11-3 to TRBJ2-5, with D perhaps matching TRBD1 (7 bases). The clonotype was recovered from a man younger than 30 in good health. Some clones in this sample may be carry-over from other donors' samples. CDR3: CASSPGGGEETQYF. The CDR3 coding sequence is TGTGCCAGCAGCCCCGGAGGGGGCGAGGAGACCCAGTACTTC.